This T cell receptor beta chain was sequenced during a study of siplizumab effects on memory and regulatory T cells. Study conclusions and caveats: The drug siplizumab significantly decreased the alloreactive sequences that could be traced to unstimulated CD4+ memory cells. No naive or memory phenotype could be assigned to roughly 80-95% of proliferating clones.

V was pared by 6 bases and J by 0 bases, with 6 bases of the junction left unmatched. CDR1 is MDHEN and CDR2 is SYDVKM in the germline V gene. The CDR3 has 15 amino acids. Each sample yielded about 96,000 assayed TCR templates. Profiled with immunoSEQ multiplex PCR; TCRdb holds only in-frame clones, not every one. The sample has under 100,000 clones, approximately 86% seen once. Worth noting for this clone: Its antigen is not identified.

This clonotype was sampled from a human donor in good health. The source material was Tregs sorted from blood. V is TRBV28 and J is TRBJ1-1; the match to TRBD1 covers 8 bases. The CDR3 reads CASSPTGGMNTEAFF. The CDR3 nucleotides read TGTGCCAGCAGCCCAACAGGGGGAATGAACACTGAAGCTTTCTTT.